Following are 6 T cell receptor beta chains from one sample sequenced in a study of cytomegalovirus exposure and HLA in healthy donors. Researchers ran the PCR with 60 Vbeta and 13 Jbeta primers. Using immunoSEQ multiplex PCR, the repertoire was profiled, and TCRdb retains in-frame clones only, with some absent. The table shows about 170,000 clones, with about four fifths occurring only once. Sequenced material: PBMCs. The receptors shown here come from a male donor in good health and CMV-seronegative.

The rearrangement links TRBV6-6 to TRBJ1-1; D is unclear. The V gene's germline CDR1 is MNHNY and CDR2 SVGAGI (reference sequence). The CDR3 sequence is 15 residues long. The V gene lost 7 bases and the J gene lost 8 bases, with 23 bases spanning the gap. CDR3 region: CASTSFGGNGSEAFF. Written as DNA, the CDR3 is TGTGCCAGCACCTCTTTTGGCGGGAACGGCTCCGAAGCTTTCTTT.

J is TRBJ2-5 and V is TRBV6-1; D gene uncertain. Looked up from germline, CDR1 is MNHNS and CDR2 is SASEGT. V was pared by 4 bases and J by 5 bases, with 11 bases between. CDR3 length equals 13 residues. The CDR3: CASSAAGWETQYF. The CDR3 DNA reads TGTGCCAGCAGTGCGGCCGGGTGGGAGACCCAGTACTTC.

This clone has only a few counts. V usage is TRBV4-1 and J usage is TRBJ1-2; 7 bases fit TRBD1. Germline V gene lookup returns CDR1 MGHRA and CDR2 YSYEKL. The CDR3 runs to 15 residues. V dropped 6 bases and J dropped 4; count of bases not matched to a gene: 11. CDR3 in amino acids: CASRPDDRAIYGYTF. The CDR3 nucleotides read TGCGCCAGCAGGCCAGACGACAGGGCGATCTATGGCTACACCTTC.

V is TRBV15 and J is TRBJ2-5, with 10 bases matching TRBD2. Germline V gene sequence: CDR1 LNHNV, CDR2 YYDKDF (reference sequence). The CDR3 consists of 19 residues. After removal of 1 base from V and 0 bases from J, the junction contained 11 bases not matched to a gene. The chain's CDR3 is CATSRALGLAGVYQETQYF. The CDR3 DNA is TGTGCCACCAGCAGAGCGTTGGGCCTAGCGGGAGTCTACCAAGAGACCCAGTACTTC.

With regard to this clone: At one end the junction does not follow the germline gene, possibly because of a read error. The J gene is TRBJ2-5, the V gene TRBV11-3; D is possibly TRBD1 (5 bases). Looked up from germline, CDR1 is SGHNT and CDR2 is YENEEA. The CDR3 contains 13 residues. CDR3 region: CASSLDWGETQYF. DNA for the CDR3: TGTGCCAGCAGCCTAGATTGGGGCGAGACCCAGTACTTC.

This clone was counted a few times. The chain joins TRBV27 to TRBJ2-4; D is unclear. Germline CDR1 is MNHEY and CDR2 is SMNVEV (reference sequence). This CDR3 has 16 residues. Trimming took off 1 base at V and 0 bases at J, with 10 bases between the two ends. CDR3 nucleotide sequence: TGTGCCAGCAGTTTATTGGTCAGTCTAGCCAAAAACATTCAGTACTTC. Translated, it gives CASSLLVSLAKNIQYF.